This T cell receptor (beta chain) derives from a study of T cell changes during pregnancy in multiple sclerosis. The data were produced by immunoSEQ multiplex PCR, yet TCRdb's version contains in-frame clones alone and is incomplete. The data contain over 50,000 clones, about nine tenths of them singletons. The CDR3 spans 13 residues. Germline values: CDR1 KGHSH, CDR2 LQKENI. The V end lost 6 bases, the J end lost 2 bases, and 10 bases lay between the germline ends. This sequence originates from a female donor in good health, enrolled as a control in a pregnancy study. The sample here was peripheral blood, taken in the first trimester of pregnancy. This chain uses TRBV18 with TRBJ2-5; D gene ambiguous. This chain's CDR3 is CASSLSIQETQYF. CDR3 in DNA: TGTGCCAGCTCTCTATCAATACAAGAGACCCAGTACTTC.